Following are 2 T cell receptor beta chains from one sample sequenced in a study of a mutant IDH1 vaccine in newly diagnosed glioma. Time point indicated: week 35, safety follow-up. Vaccination comprised doses that each held 300 ug of mutant IDH1 20-mer peptide, plus topical imiquimod. No cognate antigen is known for these TCRs. The assay was immunoSEQ multiplex PCR, and TCRdb's table has in-frame clones only and misses some. Among tens of thousands of clones listed, around 80% were seen once. This material consisted of PBMCs, taken from a glioma patient whose treatment included an IDH1 peptide vaccine. The receptors derive from a man aged 40-49 years with glioma. Some clones in this sample may be carry-over from other donors' samples.

The chain combines TRBV10-3 with TRBJ1-1, with 8 bases matching TRBD1. V lost 3 bases and J lost 3; bases outside the gene matches: 3. CDR3 length equals 14 residues. CDR1 is ENHRY, CDR2 SYGVKD, per germline. The chain's CDR3 is CAISDTGGDTEAFF. The CDR3 coding sequence is TGTGCCATCAGTGACACAGGGGGGGACACTGAAGCTTTCTTT.

This chain uses TRBV5-1 with TRBJ2-5, with D possibly being TRBD1 (5 bases). Germline V CDR1 and CDR2: SGHRS, YFSETQ. Trimming cost V 1 base and J 2 bases, with 9 bases left between them. CDR3 length: 14 amino acids. The CDR3 protein is CASSLSRVQETQYF. DNA of the CDR3: TGCGCCAGCAGCTTGAGCAGGGTGCAAGAGACCCAGTACTTC.